The rows below give T cell receptor beta chains drawn from one sample of a study of cytomegalovirus exposure and HLA in healthy donors. This table comes from immunoSEQ multiplex PCR, and its TCRdb copy is limited to in-frame clones, with some not included. The sample records 150,000 to 200,000 clones, around 81% being singletons. Specimen: PBMCs. The receptor source for this set is a woman aged 25 to 39 in good health and CMV-seropositive. Both conserved end residues are trimmed from each CDR3.

TRBJ2-7,TRBV29-1,12,SVAGTGSIDEQY
TRBJ2-3,TRBV5-4,10,ASSFGPDTQY
TRBJ2-7,TRBV7-9,12,ASSFFGGPNEQY
TRBJ1-3,TRBV19,12,ASSIREAGNTIY
TRBJ2-7,TRBV27,13,ASTPFPGQSYEQY
TRBJ1-2,TRBV4-3,16,ASSQEVWGDRGVVGYT
NA,TRBV10-3,13,AISGSRDRRYEQY
TRBJ2-2,TRBV2,12,ASRTTAITGELF
TRBJ2-3,TRBV5-4,14,ASSLGAGVSTDTQY
TRBJ1-1,TRBV4-3,14,ASSQGLRQGNTEAF
TRBJ2-1,TRBV4-3,14,ASSQLKARSYNEQF
TRBJ1-2,TRBV9,11,ASSRDSHYGYT
TRBJ2-3,TRBV9,15,ASSPSTSGLGTDTQY
TRBJ1-2,TRBV19,12,ASSVGRPTYGYT
TRBJ1-1,TRBV7-2,14,ASSSTLTGWITEAF
TRBJ2-1,TRBV25-1,14,ASSPTRGHSYNEQF
TRBJ1-1,TRBV5-1,14,ASSFNGRGMNTEAF
TRBJ2-1,TRBV12-5,11,ASGLLGGFEQF